This paragraph reports one TCR beta chain. This clonotype is judged medium-sized (0.01 to 0.1%). The antigen it binds to is not known. No qualities accompany the bases; no much larger clone lies one base away. Library method: 5' RACE. Sequencer: Illumina HiSeq 2000. The public reads were quality trimmed at Q25 with fastp and then assembled into clones with MiXCR by TCRdb, keeping productive beta chains. Each record represents a unique CDR3 protein, reported with the most common genes and DNA among its rows. The sample yields approximately 3,000 distinct CDR3 sequences; around 6.5% were counted once. Clones ranked in the top ten supply 6.5% of the sample. This entry is derived from a study (TCRdb year 2016). With respect to the entire study: In people whose bodies naturally kept HIV infection under control, the researchers looked into where HIV persistence comes from.

Relative to germline, V is missing 1 base and J is missing 5 bases, with 10 bases of the junction outside any gene match. In the germline V gene (reference sequence), CDR1 corresponds to GTSNPN and CDR2 to SVGIG. The CDR3 goes from the cysteine to the phenylalanine over 16 residues. Only the CDR3 DNA is retained, 48 bases long and in frame from the first base. This chain joins TRBV30 to TRBJ2-2, and TRBD2 aligns with 7 junction nucleotides. This clonotype originated in a female donor with HIV. The sample was total memory T cells from blood PBMCs. This sample's cell subset or site label indicates: transitional memory CD4+ T cells. CDR3 region: CAWSGKGQGGTGELFF. The sequenced DNA: TGTGCCTGGAGTGGGAAAGGGCAGGGAGGGACCGGGGAGCTGTTTTTT.